The rows below give T cell receptor beta chains drawn from one sample of a study of beta chain features in type 1 diabetes. Clones were read by immunoSEQ multiplex PCR, and TCRdb kept only the in-frame ones, dropping some. The sample lists 250,000 or so clones; around 21% were seen once. The sample consisted of naive CD4+ T cells from blood. The receptors come from a woman aged 35 to 49 with type 1 diabetes. The CDR3 runs from the conserved cysteine through the conserved F or W. Fields, in order: CDR3 DNA, CDR3 protein, D gene, CDR3 length, clone size, V gene, J gene. A D gene is named only where the DNA matches it firmly. Rows may omit the clone size; those that give it use once, few, many or a size class.

TGTGCCAGCAGTACGGGGGGGCCTGGAGACGAGCAGTACTTC	CASSTGGPGDEQYF	TRBD2	14	few	TRBV28	TRBJ2-7
TGTGCCAGCAGTTCTCGGGGCTACAATGAGCAGTTCTTC	CASSSRGYNEQFF	NA	13	NA	TRBV28	TRBJ2-1
TGTGCCAGCTCACCGACATCCTGGAACACTGAAGCTTTCTTT	CASSPTSWNTEAFF	NA	14	few	TRBV18	TRBJ1-1
TGTGCCAGCAGCTTGGAGGACAGGGGAAACGAGCAGTACTTC	CASSLEDRGNEQYF	TRBD1	14	few	TRBV5-4	TRBJ2-7
TGTGCCAGCAGCGGAACTAGCGGGAGAACGGCCGGGGAGCTGTTTTTT	CASSGTSGRTAGELFF	TRBD2	16	few	TRBV9	TRBJ2-2
TGTGCCTGTTCGGGGGGTGAGGGTCAGCCCCAGCATTTT	CACSGGEGQPQHF	NA	13	few	TRBV30	TRBJ1-5
TGTGCCAGCAGCTTGACAGGGTCGGATGGCTACACCTTC	CASSLTGSDGYTF	NA	13	NA	TRBV5-4	TRBJ1-2
TGTGCCAGCACAACAGGGTTGAACGGGGCCAACGTCCTGACTTTC	CASTTGLNGANVLTF	NA	15	NA	TRBV25-1	TRBJ2-6
TGCGCCAGCAGCCCCCGGAACGAGGCCTACAATGAGCAGTTCTTC	CASSPRNEAYNEQFF	NA	15	NA	TRBV4-3	TRBJ2-1
TGTGCCAGCAGCCAAGCCGCAGGGGCCCCGGGGGAAAAACTGTTTTTT	CASSQAAGAPGEKLFF	NA	16	NA	TRBV14	TRBJ1-4
TGTGCCTGGATTTCGGTAGCTGAAGCTTTCTTT	CAWISVAEAFF	NA	11	few	TRBV30	TRBJ1-1
TGCGCCAGCAGGGGGACAGGGAACACCGGGGAGCTGTTTTTT	CASRGTGNTGELFF	TRBD1	14	NA	TRBV5-1	TRBJ2-2
TGTGCCAGCTCGACAGGGACTCTCGAAGCTTTCTTT	CASSTGTLEAFF	TRBD1	12	few	TRBV18	TRBJ1-1
TGTGCCAGCAGCCGCATTACCTCGGGACAGGGAATTAGCCAAGAGACCCAGTACTTC	CASSRITSGQGISQETQYF	TRBD1	19	NA	TRBV7-8	TRBJ2-5
TGCAGCGCCGCTGGGACGAGGGGGTATGGCTACACCTTC	CSAAGTRGYGYTF	NA	13	few	TRBV29-1	TRBJ1-2
TGCGCCAGCAGTCAATCTGGGGCTAGCGGGGGGTACGAGCAGTACTTC	CASSQSGASGGYEQYF	TRBD2	16	NA	TRBV23-1	TRBJ2-7
TGTGCCAGCTCCCCTGGCGGGAGGGCCTCAGATACGCAGTATTTT	CASSPGGRASDTQYF	TRBD2	15	few	TRBV18	TRBJ2-3
TGCAGCGTTGCCGCAGACATCTACGAGCAGTACTTC	CSVAADIYEQYF	NA	12	NA	TRBV29-1	TRBJ2-7
TGCAGCGTTGAAGGGGGGGGACAAGAGACCCAGTACTTC	CSVEGGGQETQYF	TRBD2	13	NA	TRBV29-1	TRBJ2-5
TGTGCCTGGAGTATACTCGGGGTTTATGACACTGAAGCTTTCTTT	CAWSILGVYDTEAFF	NA	15	few	TRBV30	TRBJ1-1
TGTGCCAGCAGTTTACAGGGAGGGCAGCCCCAGCATTTT	CASSLQGGQPQHF	NA	13	NA	TRBV6-6	TRBJ1-5
TGCAGCGCCCTCGGACGGGGAGCTAACTATGGCTACACCTTC	CSALGRGANYGYTF	NA	14	NA	TRBV29-1	TRBJ1-2
TGTGCCAGCAGTGATAGGGCGGACTTTGAGACCCAGTACTTC	CASSDRADFETQYF	NA	14	NA	TRBV6-1	TRBJ2-5
TGTGCCAGCAGCTTAAGATCGGGAAGGAATCCGAATGAGCAGTTCTTC	CASSLRSGRNPNEQFF	NA	16	NA	TRBV7-3	TRBJ2-1
TGTGCCAGCAGTCCGCGACAGAATCCATATGGCTACACCTTC	CASSPRQNPYGYTF	NA	14	few	TRBV6-5	TRBJ1-2
TGCAGCGTTGGAGGACAGTGGGATGAAAAACTGTTTTTT	CSVGGQWDEKLFF	NA	13	NA	TRBV29-1	TRBJ1-4
TGTGCCAGCACCATACAGGGAATAAACAATCAGCCCCAGCATTTT	CASTIQGINNQPQHF	NA	15	NA	TRBV6-6	TRBJ1-5
TGTGCCAGCAGTTCTATCCAGGGGTCTGGAAACACCATATATTTT	CASSSIQGSGNTIYF	NA	15	NA	TRBV6-5	TRBJ1-3
TGTGCCAGCAGCCAAGATCTTAAACAGGACAGAAGTGGCTACACCTTC	CASSQDLKQDRSGYTF	NA	16	NA	TRBV5-4	TRBJ1-2
TGTGCCAGCACCCCCGGAGGTCTAGCGGCCTACAATGAGCAGTTCTTC	CASTPGGLAAYNEQFF	TRBD2	16	NA	TRBV9	TRBJ2-1
TGTGCCAGCAGCCAAGATCGATTAACCCAGGTAGAGACCCAGTACTTC	CASSQDRLTQVETQYF	NA	16	NA	TRBV4-2	TRBJ2-5
TGCAGTTTGGGGCCCGAGACCCAGTACTTC	CSLGPETQYF	NA	10	few	TRBV20-1	TRBJ2-5
TGTGCCAGCAGGAGGGACAGGGGAAACAATGAGCAGTTCTTC	CASRRDRGNNEQFF	TRBD1	14	NA	TRBV7-2	TRBJ2-1
TGTGCCAGTCGATCCGGGACAGGCTTCAATCAGCCCCAGCATTTT	CASRSGTGFNQPQHF	TRBD1	15	NA	TRBV19	TRBJ1-5
TGTGCCAGTAGTAGGGAGGCGCAGGAGACCCAGTACTTC	CASSREAQETQYF	NA	13	few	TRBV19	TRBJ2-5
TGTGCCAGCAGCCAAGGGGGACAGCTTAGCAATCAGCCCCAGCATTTT	CASSQGGQLSNQPQHF	TRBD1	16	NA	TRBV4-2	TRBJ1-5
TGTGCCAGCAGTGAGGGCGTGTTCGGCTACACCTTC	CASSEGVFGYTF	NA	12	NA	TRBV2	TRBJ1-2
TGTGCCAGCAGCGGGCCCGAGGATAGCAATCAGCCCCAGCATTTT	CASSGPEDSNQPQHF	NA	15	NA	TRBV9	TRBJ1-5
TGTGCCAGCTCACCGACAGATTACCCCTACGAGCAGTACTTC	CASSPTDYPYEQYF	NA	14	few	TRBV18	TRBJ2-7
TGTGCCAGCAGCTTGGGACAGGGAGATGGCTACACCTTC	CASSLGQGDGYTF	TRBD1	13	NA	TRBV5-6	TRBJ1-2
TGTGCCAGCAGCCTCACGGGACTAGCAGGGGAGACCCAGTACTTC	CASSLTGLAGETQYF	TRBD2	15	NA	TRBV7-9	TRBJ2-5
TGTGCCAGTAGGGAGGAGAACAATCAGCCCCAGCATTTT	CASREENNQPQHF	NA	13	NA	TRBV2	TRBJ1-5
TGTGCCAGCTCACCGCAGGACATCAGTGAGCAGTTCTTC	CASSPQDISEQFF	NA	13	NA	TRBV18	TRBJ2-1
TGCAGCGTTGTATCTGCGCAGGGGTCGAGCTTC	CSVVSAQGSSF	NA	11	NA	TRBV29-1	TRBJ1-2
TGTGCCATCAGATGGTCGGGAGACGGTGAGCAGTTCTTC	CAIRWSGDGEQFF	NA	13	NA	TRBV10-3	TRBJ2-1
TGTGCCAGCAGTTTAGGGACTAGAGCCTACGAGCAGTACTTC	CASSLGTRAYEQYF	TRBD2	14	NA	TRBV27	TRBJ2-7
TGTGCCAGCAGTTCCCACAGGGGAGGATACGAGCAGTACTTC	CASSSHRGGYEQYF	NA	14	NA	TRBV27	TRBJ2-7
TGTGCCTGGAGACTAGCGGGACTCTACGAGCAGTACTTC	CAWRLAGLYEQYF	TRBD2	13	NA	TRBV30	TRBJ2-7
TGTGCCAGCAGCTTAAGGACTAGCGGCGAGCAGTACTTC	CASSLRTSGEQYF	TRBD2	13	few	TRBV13	TRBJ2-7
TGTGCCAGTAGTATGGACAGGGGGTACACCGGGGAGCTGTTTTTT	CASSMDRGYTGELFF	TRBD1	15	NA	TRBV19	TRBJ2-2
TGTGCCAGCAGTTACTCGGCGGGGAGCGGGGAGCTGTTTTTT	CASSYSAGSGELFF	NA	14	NA	TRBV6-5	TRBJ2-2
TGTGCCAGCTCACCTGACGGAGTTGGCAATCAGCCCCAGCATTTT	CASSPDGVGNQPQHF	NA	15	NA	TRBV18	TRBJ1-5
TGTGCCAGCAGCTTAGGTGGACAGGGTTGGGAGACCCAGTACTTC	CASSLGGQGWETQYF	TRBD1	15	NA	TRBV7-2	TRBJ2-5
TGTGCCATCAGTGAGGGCGCTAGCGGGGACTACAATGAGCAGTTCTTC	CAISEGASGDYNEQFF	TRBD2	16	few	TRBV10-3	TRBJ2-1
TGTGCCAGCAGCGTAGGCCCACTAGCGGGACAAGAGACCCAGTACTTC	CASSVGPLAGQETQYF	TRBD2	16	NA	TRBV9	TRBJ2-5